This TCR beta chain was sequenced for a study of blood T cell repertoires in COVID-19. Study-level background: Italy, Spain and the United States were the sources of the convalescent and acute COVID-19 samples. PBMCs, B-cell-depleted T cells, or T cells were the source of the cDNA or gDNA that made up the material.

Per the original methods: For nucleated cells, counts were estimated from reference gene primer amplification. Assay used: immunoSEQ multiplex PCR; TCRdb lists only in-frame clones, some missing. V and J calls and clone size are as listed in that table; D and trimming were resolved from the DNA. The sample comprises some 150,000 clones, roughly 90% of which are singletons, and about 2.8% rests with the top ten. The sequenced material came from peripheral blood. This receptor was taken from a man aged 55 to 70 with acute or convalescent COVID-19.

The chain's CDR3 is CASSYYTGVRGEQFF. The DNA for the CDR3 is TGTGCCAGCAGTTACTACACAGGGGTTAGGGGTGAGCAGTTCTTC. The rearrangement joins TRBV6-6 to TRBJ2-1, with 7 positions matching TRBD1. The length of the CDR3 is 15 residues. J was trimmed by 9 bases and V by 1 base; bases with no gene match: 9. Germline V gene sequence: CDR1 MNHNY, CDR2 SVGAGI (reference sequence).